The clone carrying this T cell receptor (beta chain) was seen only once. Its antigen is unknown. This entry comes from a study of OX40 agonist ivuxolimab in advanced cancers. Study at large: Eligibility rules accepted prior anti-PD-1, anti-PD-L1 or anti-CTLA-4 therapy, and over 30% had some.

The V end was cut by 2 bases, the J end by 8 bases, with 9 bases between. The CDR3 consists of 13 residues. CDR1 and CDR2 (germline): SNHLY, FYNNEI. Sequencing used immunoSEQ multiplex PCR; TCRdb keeps in-frame clones, though not all of them. Of tens of thousands of clones in the sample, approximately 86% were seen once. Study-level findings and limits: Some patients without response likewise showed low normalized clonal expansion.

Samples were taken at baseline and on day 1 of cycles 4 and 7. Specimen: CD4+ or CD8+ T cells sorted from blood, collected in a trial of the OX40 agonist ivuxolimab. This chain connects TRBV2 to TRBJ2-2; D ambiguous. The receptor's source is an adult with an advanced solid tumor such as melanoma, head and neck, liver or kidney cancer. CDR3 sequence: CASSEWVQGELFF. The DNA of the CDR3 is TGTGCCAGCAGTGAATGGGTACAGGGGGAGCTGTTTTTT.